The 30 T cell receptor beta chains below all came from one sample that was sequenced in a study of response to subunit inactivated influenza vaccine. One entry per CDR3 protein, called by TCRdb with MiXCR from the RT-PCR reads. The profile shows some 640,000 distinct CDR3 sequences, 11% to 15% of them singletons. Source: PBMCs from blood, taken 14 to 15 days before vaccination. All receptors derive from a man in his forties or fifties who received an inactivated influenza vaccine.

As regards this clonotype: An end of the junction does not agree with germline; a read error may underlie this. The chain combines TRBV20-1 with TRBJ1-6; tentative D call: TRBD1 (5 bases). The CDR3 sequence is 15 residues long. CDR1 is DFQATT and CDR2 is SNEGSKA in the germline V gene (reference sequence). CDR3 region: CCARDLGGYNSPLHF. The CDR3, as DNA: TGCTGTGCTAGAGATCTGGGGGGGTATAATTCACCCCTCCACTTT.

This clonotype has just a few counts. The chain is built from TRBV4-1 and TRBJ2-1; D is possibly TRBD1 or TRBD2 (6 bases each). CDR1 is MGHRA and CDR2 is YSYEKL in the germline V gene. Between the trimmed V and J ends, which lost 0 bases and 4 bases, there was a span of 13 bases. This CDR3 has 16 residues. CDR3 residues: CASSQEPWGAYNEQFF. As DNA, the CDR3 is TGCGCCAGCAGCCAAGAGCCTTGGGGGGCTTACAATGAGCAGTTCTTC.

This clonotype was seen many times. CDR3 DNA: TGTGCCAGCAGGGAACAGGTGTACCAAGAGACCCAGTACTTC. Its translation is CASREQVYQETQYF. The J gene is TRBJ2-5, the V gene TRBV11-2; tentative D call: TRBD1 (5 bases). The CDR3 is made up of 14 amino acids. Germline V lookup: CDR1 SGHAT, CDR2 FQNNGV. V was shortened by 6 bases and J by 0 bases, with 11 bases between the two germline ends. The variable domain in full, completed from reference TRBV11-2 and TRBJ2-5, reads EAGVAQSPRYKIIEKRQSVAFWCNPISGHATLYWYQQILGQGPKLLIQFQNNGVVDDSQLPKDRFSAERLKGVDSTLKIQPAKLEDSAVYLCASREQVYQETQYFGPGTRLLVL.

This clonotype was seen a handful of times. The V gene is TRBV28, the J gene TRBJ2-7, with D perhaps matching TRBD2 (5 bases). This CDR3 spans 15 amino acids. Per the germline V gene, CDR1 is MDHEN and CDR2 is SYDVKM. V dropped 2 bases and J dropped 0 bases, with 11 bases sitting between them. CDR3 protein: CASSLGRAFSYEQYF. The CDR3 region has the DNA TGTGCCAGCAGTTTAGGGCGGGCCTTCTCCTACGAGCAGTACTTC.

The chain links TRBV29-1 to TRBJ2-3; 7 positions agree with TRBD2. J was trimmed by 5 bases and V by 4 bases; bases with no gene match: 3. This CDR3 has 12 residues. The germline CDR1 and CDR2 sequences are SQVTM and ANQGSEA. The CDR3 loop reads CSVVGGGDTQYF. The CDR3 nucleotides read TGCAGCGTTGTGGGCGGGGGAGATACGCAGTATTTT.

The genes are TRBV12-3 or TRBV12-4 and TRBJ2-2, with D maybe TRBD2 (5 bases). Trimming removed 2 bases at V and 8 bases at J, with 12 bases between. The CDR3 loop spans 14 amino acids. DNA of the CDR3: TGTGCCAGCAGTTTACCGGGATACCTGGGGGAGCTGTTTTTT. This sequence encodes CASSLPGYLGELFF.

V usage is TRBV19 and J usage is TRBJ2-2; D gene unclear. Per germline, CDR1 LNHDA and CDR2 SQIVND (reference sequence). Trimming removed 6 bases from V and 2 bases from J, with 7 bases in between. The length of the CDR3 is 13 residues. The CDR3 DNA reads TGTGCCAGTAGCCCCCACAACACCGGGGAGCTGTTTTTT. Residues: CASSPHNTGELFF. The entire variable domain, with the rest obtained from reference TRBV19 and TRBJ2-2, is as follows: DGGITQSPKYLFRKEGQNVTLSCEQNLNHDAMYWYRQDPGQGLRLIYYSQIVNDFQKGDIAEGYSVSREKKESFPLTVTSAQKNPTAFYLCASSPHNTGELFFGEGSRLTVL.

In its sample, this clonotype was seen many times. The chain employs TRBV4-3 and TRBJ2-5; the match to TRBD1 covers 9 bases. This CDR3 spans 16 amino acids. J lost 5 bases, V lost 4 bases, and 11 bases had no gene match. Germline V gene sequence: CDR1 LGHNA, CDR2 YSLEER. The CDR3 DNA reads as TGCGCCAGCAGCCTCGAAAACAGGGGGCGCGGGGAGACCCAGTACTTC. The encoded protein is CASSLENRGRGETQYF.

For the CDR3, the DNA is TGCAGTGCTAGTGTCGGGCTCCCCCTCCACTTT. This translates into CSASVGLPLHF. The chain links TRBV20-1 to TRBJ1-6; no definite D call. The CDR3 covers 11 residues. Germline-derived CDR1 and CDR2 are DFQATT and SNEGSKA (reference sequence). Trimming removed 3 bases from V and 13 bases from J, with 10 bases in between.

V gene TRBV7-2 combines with J gene TRBJ1-5, with D unclear. Trimming removed 5 bases at V and 0 bases at J, with 11 bases between. Looked up from germline, CDR1 is SGHTA and CDR2 is FQGNSA. The CDR3 totals 15 residues. The CDR3 region is CASSNGPDSNQPQHF. The DNA for the CDR3 is TGTGCCAGCAGCAACGGACCCGATAGCAATCAGCCCCAGCATTTT.

This rearrangement joins TRBV12-3 or TRBV12-4 to TRBJ2-1, with 8 nucleotides matching TRBD2. The CDR3 extends over 14 amino acids. J gave up 9 bases and V 8 bases, and 12 bases lay outside the gene matches. The CDR3 DNA is TGTGCCAGCGGAAGTCGAGGCCTAGCGGGTGAGCAGTTCTTC. Translating gives CASGSRGLAGEQFF.

This clonotype turned up a few times. This chain joins TRBV4-3 and TRBJ2-7; 9 nucleotides line up with TRBD1. Germline V CDR1 and CDR2: LGHNA, YSLEER. CDR3 length: 16 residues. J was trimmed by 7 bases and V by 4 bases; bases with no gene match: 14. CDR3 amino acids: CASSPTSGQGRREQYF. For the CDR3, the DNA is TGCGCCAGCAGCCCCACTTCCGGACAGGGGAGAAGGGAGCAGTACTTC.

The sample holds a few counts of this clonotype. This chain connects TRBV30 to TRBJ1-6, with D uncertain. CDR3 length: 14 amino acids. Germline-derived CDR1 and CDR2 are GTSNPN and SVGIG (reference sequence). Trimming pared 0 bases from V and 7 bases from J, leaving 10 bases between. CDR3 loop: CAWSVVQTNSPLHF. The CDR3 coding sequence is TGTGCCTGGAGTGTAGTACAGACCAATTCACCCCTCCACTTT.

This clonotype showed up just a few times. J is TRBJ2-7 and V is TRBV5-1; 11 bases align to TRBD2. CDR1 is SGHRS and CDR2 is YFSETQ in the germline V gene. CDR3 length: 15 residues. Germline trimming cut 0 bases from V and 12 bases from J; bases unmatched to any gene: 11. CDR3 residues: CASSLDGTSGSYGYF. Here the CDR3 DNA reads TGCGCCAGCAGCTTGGACGGGACTAGCGGTTCATATGGGTACTTC. The variable domain in full, completed from reference TRBV5-1 and TRBJ2-7, reads KAGVTQTPRYLIKTRGQQVTLSCSPISGHRSVSWYQQTPGQGLQFLFEYFSETQRNKGNFPGRFSGRQFSNSRSEMNVSTLELGDSALYLCASSLDGTSGSYGYFGPGTRLTVT.

Only a few counts were recorded for this clonotype. The V and J genes are TRBV6-2 or TRBV6-3 and TRBJ2-1; D is possibly TRBD2 (6 bases). CDR3 length equals 16 residues. Germline V gives CDR1 MNHEY, CDR2 SVGEGT. Trimming shortened V by 2 bases and J by 7 bases, and 18 bases separated the two germline ends. CDR3 sequence: CASSYPSTREVNEQFF. DNA for the CDR3: TGTGCCAGCAGTTACCCCAGTACGCGGGAAGTAAATGAGCAGTTCTTC.

This chain connects TRBV2 to TRBJ2-1; no firm D call. Per the germline V gene, CDR1 is SNHLY and CDR2 is FYNNEI. V shed 9 bases and J shed 4 bases, with 22 bases lying between them. This CDR3 is built from 16 residues. The CDR3 sequence is CARSPYSSKSYNEQFF. The CDR3 DNA sequence: TGTGCCAGGTCCCCTTACTCGTCCAAAAGTTACAATGAGCAGTTCTTC.

This clonotype was counted a few times. The CDR3 here is CSARGGSGGSHEQYF. The CDR3 DNA follows: TGCAGTGCTAGAGGCGGTAGCGGGGGTAGCCACGAGCAGTACTTC. The rearrangement uses TRBV20-1 and TRBJ2-7; 9 nucleotides align to TRBD2. CDR3 length: 15 residues. Trimming at V came to 1 base and at J to 5 bases, leaving 9 bases not matched to a gene. Per germline, CDR1 DFQATT and CDR2 SNEGSKA (reference sequence).

The chain uses TRBV5-1 and TRBJ2-5; 9 bases line up with TRBD2. The CDR3 consists of 15 residues. V lost 1 base and J lost 5; bases outside the gene matches: 6. Per germline, CDR1 SGHRS and CDR2 YFSETQ. The CDR3: CASSLLAGNLETQYF. In DNA form, the CDR3 reads TGCGCCAGCAGCTTGCTAGCGGGGAATTTGGAGACCCAGTACTTC. The variable domain in full, with the rest retrieved from reference TRBV5-1 and TRBJ2-5, is KAGVTQTPRYLIKTRGQQVTLSCSPISGHRSVSWYQQTPGQGLQFLFEYFSETQRNKGNFPGRFSGRQFSNSRSEMNVSTLELGDSALYLCASSLLAGNLETQYFGPGTRLLVL.

The V gene is TRBV4-2, the J gene TRBJ2-2; D is ambiguous. The CDR3 has 16 amino acids. V lost 0 bases and J lost 5, with 13 bases in between. CDR1 and CDR2 from the germline V gene are LGHNA and YNFKEQ. DNA for the CDR3: TGTGCCAGCAGCCAAGATAAGGTGACCGCGACCGGGGAGCTGTTTTTT. This codes for CASSQDKVTATGELFF.

In this sample, this clonotype turned up a few times. The chain uses TRBV5-1 and TRBJ2-7; 7 bases agree with TRBD2. The V and J ends lost 3 bases and 9 bases, in that order; junction bases with no gene match: 18. Germline CDR1 and CDR2: SGHRS and YFSETQ. The CDR3 totals 16 residues. The CDR3: CASSSTSSGVRGRQYF. The CDR3 DNA sequence: TGCGCCAGCAGCTCGACGTCTAGCGGCGTACGAGGAAGGCAGTACTTC.

This clonotype was found a few times. V gene TRBV7-8 combines with J gene TRBJ2-3; TRBD2 matches 13 bases. This CDR3 has 19 residues. Losses at the gene ends were 2 bases for V and 1 base for J; bases not matched to a gene: 9. Germline assignment: CDR1 SGHVS and CDR2 FQNEAQ. The CDR3 sequence: CASSLSRLAGGGGTDTQYF. Written as DNA, the CDR3 is TGTGCCAGCAGCTTATCTCGACTAGCGGGAGGAGGAGGCACAGATACGCAGTATTTT.

This clonotype came up many times. V usage is TRBV11-2 and J usage is TRBJ1-5; tentatively, D is TRBD1 (6 bases). The V end lost 1 base, the J end lost 5 bases, and 9 bases lay between the germline ends. The CDR3 has 14 residues. Looked up from germline, CDR1 is SGHAT and CDR2 is FQNNGV. CDR3 loop: CASSLGGGHQPQHF. The CDR3, as DNA: TGTGCCAGCAGCTTAGGAGGGGGGCATCAGCCCCAGCATTTT.

This clonotype showed up just a few times. This chain links TRBV12-3 or TRBV12-4 with TRBJ1-5; possible D gene TRBD1, 6 bases. The CDR3 has 14 residues. V dropped 6 bases and J dropped 7 bases, with 16 bases sitting between them. As DNA, the CDR3 is TGTGCCAGCAGCCCTAAGGACAGTGGACAGCCCCAGCATTTT. Translated, it gives CASSPKDSGQPQHF.

This clonotype has just a few counts. The chain recombines TRBV20-1 with TRBJ2-5; D not resolved. V shed 0 bases and J shed 4 bases, with 6 bases lying between them. The germline V gene has CDR1 DFQATT and CDR2 SNEGSKA (reference sequence). CDR3 length: 12 residues. The CDR3 loop reads CSARDYIETQYF. For the CDR3, the DNA is TGCAGTGCTAGAGACTATATAGAGACCCAGTACTTC.

The V call is TRBV6-5, the J call TRBJ2-3; the match to TRBD2 covers 8 bases. CDR1 and CDR2 from the germline V gene are MNHEY and SVGAGI. CDR3 length: 17 residues. The J segment lost 1 base and the V segment lost 0 bases, leaving 6 bases of the junction unmatched. The CDR3 spells CASSYSNPAGGTDTQYF. The CDR3 bases are TGTGCCAGCAGTTACTCGAACCCAGCGGGGGGCACAGATACGCAGTATTTT.

This clonotype has a handful of counts. The chain links TRBV20-1 to TRBJ2-7; D is perhaps TRBD2 (8 bases). The CDR3 has 16 amino acids. Germline CDR1 reads DFQATT; CDR2 reads SNEGSKA (reference sequence). V was cut by 3 bases and J by 3 bases, with 21 bases left in between. The CDR3 protein is CSASPHGGAGGYEQYF. DNA of the CDR3: TGCAGTGCTAGTCCCCACGGGGGGGCAGGGGGCTACGAGCAGTACTTC.

The table lists this clonotype with many counts. The chain links TRBV3-1 to TRBJ1-2, with D unresolved. The CDR3 totals 16 residues. Trimming pared 1 base from V and 0 bases from J, leaving 12 bases between. Germline V gene data show CDR1 as LGHDT and CDR2 as YNNKEL (reference sequence). CDR3 nucleotide sequence: TGTGCCAGCAGCCAAGTTGAAGGGCGTACTAACTATGGCTACACCTTC. It codes for CASSQVEGRTNYGYTF. The full variable domain, its missing parts supplied by reference TRBV3-1 and TRBJ1-2, is DTAVSQTPKYLVTQMGNDKSIKCEQNLGHDTMYWYKQDSKKFLKIMFSYNNKELIINETVPNRFSPKSPDKAHLNLHINSLELGDSAVYFCASSQVEGRTNYGYTFGSGTRLTVV.

The chain carries TRBV5-1 and TRBJ2-5; D might be TRBD1 or TRBD2, each matching 5 bases. The CDR3 length is 15 residues. Germline-derived CDR1 and CDR2 are SGHRS and YFSETQ. V dropped 4 bases and J dropped 1 base, with 14 bases sitting between them. As DNA, the CDR3 is TGCGCCAGCAGCCATGGACGGGGCCTCCAAGAGACCCAGTACTTC. Translated, it gives CASSHGRGLQETQYF.

The rearrangement joins TRBV28 to TRBJ2-5; no clear D. The CDR3 sequence is 11 residues long. The germline V and J ends were trimmed by 8 bases and 7 bases, with 11 bases remaining between them. The V gene's germline CDR1 is MDHEN and CDR2 SYDVKM. The CDR3 loop reads CASGSRGTQYF. The CDR3 DNA follows: TGTGCCAGCGGCTCCCGAGGGACCCAGTACTTC. The full variable domain, in which reference TRBV28 and TRBJ2-5 provide the parts outside the CDR3, is DVKVTQSSRYLVKRTGEKVFLECVQDMDHENMFWYRQDPGLGLRLIYFSYDVKMKEKGDIPEGYSVSREKKERFSLILESASTNQTSMYLCASGSRGTQYFGPGTRLLVL.

This clonotype was seen many times. The chain is built from TRBV21-1 and TRBJ2-5; the D call TRBD1 from the table was never checked on the DNA. TRBV21-1 is described as a pseudogene. The CDR3 runs to 14 residues. As DNA, the CDR3 is TGTGCCAGCAGAGGGACAGAGACCCCGGAGACCCAGTACTTC. The encoded protein is CASRGTETPETQYF.